These T cell receptor beta chains were read from a single sample in a study of human T cells and chemical hapten exposure. TCRdb reprocessed the RACE reads with MiXCR, giving one entry per CDR3 protein. The repertoire has roughly 30,000 distinct CDR3 sequences, 8% to 10% of them found once; the top ten carry about 7%. Source: whole blood, taken in connection with sensitization to the hapten diphenylcyclopropenone (DPC). These receptors originate from a man aged 25-40 years with alopecia areata. Some clones in this sample may be carry-over from other donors' samples. Both conserved end residues are part of each CDR3. The order of the fields is V gene, clone size, J gene, D gene, CDR3 protein, CDR3 DNA. The D gene is left open where the match is weak. Not every row has a clone size; where given, it reads once, few, many or a size class.

TRBV11-2,many,TRBJ1-5,.,CASSLDRANQPQHF,TGTGCCAGCAGCTTGGACAGAGCCAATCAGCCCCAGCATTTT
TRBV11-2,many,TRBJ2-5,TRBD1,CASSRDSQETQYF,TGTGCCAGCAGCCGGGACAGCCAAGAGACCCAGTACTTC
TRBV2,.,TRBJ1-2,TRBD1,CASRQGYGYTF,TGTGCCAGTCGACAGGGATATGGCTACACCTTC
TRBV30,many,TRBJ2-5,.,CAWSVLREETQYF,TGTGCCTGGAGTGTACTTAGGGAGGAGACCCAGTACTTC
TRBV28,many,TRBJ2-7,.,CASKIGGREQYF,TGTGCCAGCAAGATAGGCGGGCGCGAGCAGTACTTC
TRBV20-1,.,TRBJ2-7,TRBD1,CSASPPGQGKYF,TGCAGTGCTAGCCCCCCGGGACAGGGAAAGTACTTC
TRBV7-2,.,TRBJ2-3,.,CASSSGPPRAQRADTQYF,TGTGCCAGCAGCTCGGGGCCGCCGAGGGCCCAGAGGGCAGATACGCAGTATTTT
TRBV6-2/TRBV6-3,many,TRBJ2-1,TRBD2,CASSYSELAGVGEQFF,TGTGCCAGCAGTTACTCCGAACTAGCGGGAGTGGGTGAGCAGTTCTTC
TRBV7-2,few,TRBJ2-1,.,CASSSRPDVLSEQFF,TGTGCCAGCAGCTCCCGGCCGGACGTCTTAAGTGAGCAGTTCTTC
TRBV5-1,many,TRBJ1-4,TRBD1,CASSLTGTGLTNEKLFF,TGCGCCAGCAGCTTAACCGGGACAGGGTTAACTAATGAAAAACTGTTTTTT
TRBV6-6,.,TRBJ2-3,.,CASSRDGTDTQYF,TGTGCCAGCAGCAGGGACGGAACAGATACGCAGTATTTT
TRBV2,many,TRBJ2-3,.,CASSLDSSTDTQYF,TGTGCCAGCAGCTTAGACTCTAGCACAGATACGCAGTATTTT
TRBV7-9,many,TRBJ1-3,.,CASSFYRDPLGDTIYF,TGTGCCAGCAGCTTCTACAGGGACCCTCTCGGGGACACCATATATTTT
TRBV7-9,.,TRBJ2-3,TRBD2,CASSLVAGGTDTQYF,TGTGCCAGCAGCTTAGTTGCGGGGGGCACAGATACGCAGTATTTT
TRBV6-6,many,TRBJ2-5,.,CASSYQRDGKETQYF,TGTGCCAGCAGTTATCAGAGGGACGGGAAAGAGACCCAGTACTTC
TRBV29-1,.,TRBJ2-7,TRBD1,CSVEGGQGGHSSYEQYF,TGCAGCGTTGAGGGTGGACAGGGTGGCCATAGCTCCTACGAGCAGTACTTC
TRBV15,many,TRBJ2-1,TRBD2,CATSRERYLAGDNEQFF,TGTGCCACCAGCAGAGAACGGTACCTAGCGGGGGACAATGAGCAGTTCTTC
TRBV7-9,many,TRBJ1-1,TRBD1,CASSLGGQGFTEAFF,TGTGCCAGCAGCTTAGGCGGACAGGGGTTCACTGAAGCTTTCTTT
TRBV4-2,.,TRBJ1-1,TRBD1,CASSQDRGLEAFF,TGTGCCAGCAGCCAGGACAGGGGGCTGGAAGCTTTCTTT
TRBV12-3/TRBV12-4,.,TRBJ1-1,TRBD1,CASSSQQGAVEAFF,TGTGCCAGCAGCTCACAACAGGGGGCCGTTGAAGCTTTCTTT
TRBV4-3,many,TRBJ2-1,.,CASSQADNLYNEQFF,TGCGCCAGCAGCCAAGCGGATAACCTCTACAATGAGCAGTTCTTC
TRBV6-2/TRBV6-3,many,TRBJ2-3,TRBD2,CASRPQGLGTDTQYF,TGTGCCAGCAGGCCCCAGGGACTAGGCACAGATACGCAGTATTTT
TRBV7-9,.,TRBJ2-7,TRBD1,CASSGSGTAYEQYF,TGTGCCAGCAGCGGGTCCGGGACAGCCTACGAGCAGTACTTC
TRBV2,many,TRBJ2-5,TRBD1,CASSRDRGGEETQYF,TGTGCCAGCAGTCGGGACAGGGGAGGCGAAGAGACCCAGTACTTC
TRBV4-3,.,TRBJ2-7,TRBD1,CASSPTPPPGQGYEQYF,TGCGCCAGCAGCCCCACCCCCCCCCCGGGACAGGGGTACGAGCAGTACTTC
TRBV10-3,.,TRBJ1-1,TRBD1,CAISADRGFLNTEAFF,TGTGCCATCAGTGCGGACAGGGGGTTCTTGAACACTGAAGCTTTCTTT
TRBV19,many,TRBJ1-2,.,CASSPGASNYGYTF,TGTGCCAGTAGTCCAGGGGCTTCTAACTATGGCTACACCTTC
TRBV12-3/TRBV12-4,.,TRBJ1-6,TRBD1,CASSSGQGNSPLHF,TGTGCCAGCAGTTCGGGACAGGGGAATTCACCCCTCCACTTT
TRBV6-5,many,TRBJ2-3,TRBD1,CASSYGDRGSTDTQYF,TGTGCCAGCAGTTACGGGGACAGGGGATCCACAGATACGCAGTATTTT
TRBV7-2,.,TRBJ2-1,.,CASSRGYGPNEQFF,TGTGCCAGCAGCCGGGGCTACGGACCCAATGAGCAGTTCTTC
TRBV5-1,.,TRBJ2-7,.,CASSLQRGAYEQYF,TGCGCCAGCAGCCTCCAGAGGGGGGCCTACGAGCAGTACTTC
TRBV6-5,.,TRBJ1-5,TRBD1,CASSQSGQVEGPQHF,TGTGCCAGCAGCCAGTCCGGACAGGTCGAAGGGCCCCAGCATTTT
TRBV2,.,TRBJ1-2,TRBD1,CASLTGAFNYGYTF,TGTGCCAGCTTGACAGGGGCTTTTAACTATGGCTACACCTTC
TRBV29-1,.,TRBJ2-1,TRBD1,CSFYAAGQGIYNEQFF,TGCAGCTTCTATGCCGCGGGACAGGGGATCTACAATGAGCAGTTCTTC
TRBV7-2,many,TRBJ2-7,.,CASSPPKEAGSLSYEQYF,TGTGCCAGCAGCCCCCCGAAGGAAGCGGGTTCCCTCTCCTACGAGCAGTACTTC
TRBV20-1,many,TRBJ2-7,TRBD2,CSARQTSGRAHEQYF,TGCAGTGCCCGGCAGACTAGCGGGAGGGCTCACGAGCAGTACTTC
TRBV11-2,many,TRBJ2-3,.,CASSPVGTPDTQYF,TGTGCCAGCAGCCCTGTAGGGACGCCAGATACGCAGTATTTT
TRBV11-3,few,TRBJ1-1,.,CASSLGLERVNTEAFF,TGTGCCAGCAGCTTAGGACTTGAACGTGTGAACACTGAAGCTTTCTTT
TRBV20-1,many,TRBJ1-5,.,CSARDRNHQPQHF,TGCAGTGCTAGAGATCGGAATCATCAGCCCCAGCATTTT
TRBV30,many,TRBJ1-1,TRBD1,CAWSRQGPEAFF,TGTGCCTGGAGTAGACAGGGTCCTGAAGCTTTCTTT
TRBV19,many,TRBJ2-5,.,CASRDQETQYF,TGTGCCAGTAGAGACCAAGAGACCCAGTACTTC
TRBV5-1,many,TRBJ1-1,.,CASSFGGEGTTEAFF,TGCGCCAGCAGCTTCGGGGGAGAAGGTACGACTGAAGCTTTCTTT
TRBV5-1,medium-sized,TRBJ1-1,TRBD1,CASSGTGGTEAFF,TGCGCCAGCAGTGGGACAGGGGGCACTGAAGCTTTCTTT
TRBV7-6,many,TRBJ1-4,.,CASSTNRGADNEKLFF,TGTGCCAGCAGCACCAACCGGGGGGCCGATAATGAAAAACTGTTTTTT
TRBV29-1,.,TRBJ1-1,TRBD1,CSVRTGGTEAFF,TGCAGCGTAAGGACAGGGGGCACTGAAGCTTTCTTT
TRBV30,many,TRBJ2-5,.,CAWSGAPSETQYF,TGTGCCTGGAGCGGGGCCCCTTCGGAGACCCAGTACTTC
TRBV4-1,few,TRBJ2-2,TRBD2,CASSPGWTSGNTGELFF,TGCGCCAGCAGCCCCGGCTGGACTAGCGGCAACACCGGGGAGCTGTTTTTT
TRBV20-1,many,TRBJ1-1,.,CSASGGGWTEAFF,TGCAGTGCTAGTGGTGGGGGTTGGACTGAAGCTTTCTTT
TRBV6-1,.,TRBJ1-2,.,CASSISGEEGYTF,TGTGCCAGCAGTATAAGCGGGGAGGAAGGCTACACCTTC
TRBV27,.,TRBJ2-4,.,CASSLFGLGDTNIQYF,TGTGCCAGCAGTTTATTTGGTTTGGGCGACACGAACATTCAGTACTTC
TRBV3-1,many,TRBJ2-7,.,CASSQTRGGTYYEQYF,TGTGCCAGCAGCCAAACCCGTGGCGGGACCTACTACGAGCAGTACTTC
TRBV20-1,few,TRBJ1-5,.,CSARGWGDSNQPQHF,TGCAGTGCGAGAGGGTGGGGAGACAGCAATCAGCCCCAGCATTTT
TRBV11-3,once,TRBJ2-1,.,CASSLEGGLRSYNDQFF,TGTGCCAGCAGCTTAGAAGGTGGACTGCGCTCCTACAATGACCAGTTCTTC
TRBV7-6,many,TRBJ1-3,.,CASSESSGNTIYF,TGTGCCAGCAGCGAAAGCTCTGGAAACACCATATATTTT
TRBV6-5,many,TRBJ2-3,.,CASSPEGSGEGPTDTQYF,TGTGCCAGCAGCCCCGAGGGCAGCGGCGAGGGCCCTACAGATACGCAGTATTTT
TRBV29-1,.,TRBJ1-1,.,CSTWLLRVNTEAFF,TGCAGCACCTGGTTGCTCAGGGTGAACACTGAAGCTTTCTTT